This T cell receptor (beta chain) was sequenced during a study of Graves' ophthalmopathy and Graves' hyperthyroidism. Study-wide findings and caveats: Blood also carried most expanded thyroid clonotypes exceeding 0.001 frequency.

The authors amplified TCR beta CDR3 regions from RNA transcripts. An opening RT-PCR round employed HTBI primers and preceded a second-round multiplex PCR. TCRdb reprocessed the multiplex PCR reads with MiXCR, giving one entry per CDR3 protein. The sample yields under 800,000 distinct CDR3 sequences, 22% seen once. This clonotype has a count of ten or more. The antigen is unknown. V lost 6 bases, J lost 9 bases, and 15 bases lay in between. Germline values: CDR1 MNHNS, CDR2 SASEGT. The length of the CDR3 is 13 residues. The chain uses TRBV6-1 and TRBJ1-5; D gene uncertain. The origin of this receptor is a woman under 30 with stable Graves' hyperthyroidism. Some clones in this sample may be carry-over from other donors' samples. Sequencing input: peripheral blood. This chain's CDR3 is CASRTPGSGPQHF. CDR3 bases: TGTGCCAGCAGAACCCCGGGCTCCGGGCCCCAGCATTTT.